This T cell receptor (beta chain) derives from a study of OX40 agonist ivuxolimab in advanced cancers. Looking at the study overall: Dose-escalation patients had hepatocellular carcinoma, melanoma, renal cell or head and neck cancer. Three patients, one with hepatocellular carcinoma and two with cutaneous melanoma, responded partially. Study observations and caveats: Certain nonresponding patients likewise had low normalized T-cell clonal expansion. Undetermined was the antigen specificity of the expanded peripheral T cells.

The data were produced by immunoSEQ multiplex PCR, yet TCRdb's version contains in-frame clones alone and is incomplete. The data contain under 15,000 clones, approximately 84% of them singletons. This CDR3 is 13 amino acids long. Trimming stripped 3 bases from V and 6 bases from J, with 8 bases between. Germline V gene data show CDR1 as LNHNV and CDR2 as YYDKDF (reference sequence). A remark on this clone: Antigen unknown.

The chain has TRBV15 and TRBJ2-2; the D gene is possibly TRBD1 (5 bases). This clonotype was sampled from an adult with an advanced solid tumor such as melanoma, head and neck, liver or kidney cancer. Specimen: CD4+ or CD8+ T cells sorted from blood, collected in a trial of the OX40 agonist ivuxolimab. DNA of the CDR3: TGTGCCACCAGCAGCCAGGGCTCCGGGGAGCTGTTTTTT. Its protein is CATSSQGSGELFF.